These 7 T cell receptor beta chains share one sample of origin, sequenced in a study of T cells after yellow fever vaccination (dated by TCRdb to 2018 to 2020). Libraries were constructed by 5' RACE. Sequenced on an Illumina HiSeq 2500. The public reads were reprocessed in TCRdb via fastp at Q25 and MiXCR, keeping in-frame beta chains. Identical CDR3 proteins give one entry, which carries the most common genes and DNA. This sample lists roughly 300,000 distinct CDR3 sequences; around 6.8% were detected once. The ten largest clonotypes hold 15% to 20% of the sample. The sample's treatment or condition label, in plain terms: live attenuated yellow fever vaccine strain. The sequencing used PBMCs, collected around 45 days after the first yellow fever vaccination. These receptor sequences come from a man younger than 30 who received the YFV17D yellow fever vaccine.

In nucleotides, the CDR3 is TGCGCCAGCAGCCAGAAGCAGGACAGCGAAAATTCACCCCTCCACTTT. Amino acid sequence: CASSQKQDSENSPLHF. The rearrangement uses TRBV4-1 and TRBJ1-6; TRBD1 is a possible D gene (6 bases). Trimming left V 3 bases short and J 7 bases short, with 16 bases between. The CDR3 has 16 residues. Germline values: CDR1 MGHRA, CDR2 YSYEKL.

This clonotype was seen many times. The chain joins TRBV3-1 to TRBJ2-5; D unclear. Trimming took off 2 bases at V and 1 base at J, with 11 bases between the two ends. Germline lookup yields CDR1 LGHDT and CDR2 YNNKEL (reference sequence). This CDR3 has 15 residues. CDR3 DNA: TGTGCCAGCAGCCAAAATTCAGCCCCCCAAGAGACCCAGTACTTC. Translation: CASSQNSAPQETQYF.

V and J are TRBV4-1 and TRBJ2-3, with D unclear. CDR1 and CDR2 (germline): MGHRA, YSYEKL. The ends were cut back, 2 bases at V and 4 bases at J, with 7 bases in the middle. The CDR3 covers 13 residues. This chain's CDR3 is CASSQQSSDTQYF. The CDR3, as DNA: TGCGCCAGCAGCCAACAATCTTCAGATACGCAGTATTTT.

V is TRBV6-2 or TRBV6-3 and J is TRBJ2-1; possibly TRBD1 or TRBD2 for D (6 bases each). From germline, CDR1 is MNHEY and CDR2 SVGEGT. The V and J ends lost 2 bases and 4 bases respectively, with 12 bases between them. The CDR3 sequence is 15 residues long. This CDR3 is CASSYEGGRYNEQFF. DNA for the CDR3: TGTGCCAGCAGTTACGAAGGGGGGCGGTACAATGAGCAGTTCTTC.

This clonotype came up a few times. V is TRBV9 and J is TRBJ2-3, with a possible D match to TRBD1 (6 bases). CDR1 and CDR2 from the germline V gene are SGDLS and YYNGEE. This CDR3 has 15 residues. The ends were cut back, 4 bases at V and 2 bases at J, with 14 bases in the middle. Here the CDR3 reads CASSPRQDITDTQYF. The CDR3 DNA follows: TGTGCCAGCAGCCCTCGACAGGATATCACAGATACGCAGTATTTT. The whole variable domain, filled in from reference TRBV9 and TRBJ2-3, reads DSGVTQTPKHLITATGQRVTLRCSPRSGDLSVYWYQQSLDQGLQFLIQYYNGEERAKGNILERFSAQQFPDLHSELNLSSLELGDSALYFCASSPRQDITDTQYFGPGTRLTVL.

This clonotype turned up a few times. V and J are TRBV12-3 or TRBV12-4 and TRBJ2-1, with 9 bases fitting TRBD2. The CDR3 is made up of 16 amino acids. V was pared by 5 bases and J by 3 bases, with 8 bases of the junction left unmatched. This chain's CDR3 is CASSPTLAGRYNEQFF. The CDR3 region has the DNA TGTGCCAGCAGTCCAACCCTAGCGGGGCGCTACAATGAGCAGTTCTTC.

This clonotype was observed a few times. The gene calls are TRBV7-2 and TRBJ2-7; 7 bases line up with TRBD1. Trimming took 8 bases from V and 5 from J; bases not matched to a gene: 3. CDR1 is SGHTA, CDR2 FQGNSA, per germline. The CDR3 loop spans 11 amino acids. The CDR3 loop is CASDRENEQYV. The DNA for the CDR3 is TGTGCCAGCGACAGGGAAAACGAGCAGTACGTC.